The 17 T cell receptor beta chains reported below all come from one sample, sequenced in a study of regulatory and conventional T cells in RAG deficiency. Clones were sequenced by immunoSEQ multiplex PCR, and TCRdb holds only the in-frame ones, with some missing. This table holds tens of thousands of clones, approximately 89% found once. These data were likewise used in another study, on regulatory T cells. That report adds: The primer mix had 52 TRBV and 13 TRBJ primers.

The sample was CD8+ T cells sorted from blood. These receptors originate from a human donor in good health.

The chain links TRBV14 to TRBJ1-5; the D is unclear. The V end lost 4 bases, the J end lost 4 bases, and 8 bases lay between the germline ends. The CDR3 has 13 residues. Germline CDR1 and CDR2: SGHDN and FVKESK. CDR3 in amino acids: CASSRQNNQPQHF. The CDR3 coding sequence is TGTGCCAGCAGCCGGCAAAATAATCAGCCCCAGCATTTT.

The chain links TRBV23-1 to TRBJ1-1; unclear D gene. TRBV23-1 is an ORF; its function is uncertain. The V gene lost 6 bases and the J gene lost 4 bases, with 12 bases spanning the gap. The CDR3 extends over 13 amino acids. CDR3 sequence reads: CASSHFGLTEAFF. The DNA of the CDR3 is TGCGCCAGCAGCCATTTCGGGCTCACTGAAGCTTTCTTT.

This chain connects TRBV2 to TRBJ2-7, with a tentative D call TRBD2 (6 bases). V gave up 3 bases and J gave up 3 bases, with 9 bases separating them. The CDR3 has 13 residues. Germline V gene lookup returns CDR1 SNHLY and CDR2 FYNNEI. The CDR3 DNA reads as TGTGCCAGCAGTGAGCCGGGAGTCTACGAGCAGTACTTC. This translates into CASSEPGVYEQYF.

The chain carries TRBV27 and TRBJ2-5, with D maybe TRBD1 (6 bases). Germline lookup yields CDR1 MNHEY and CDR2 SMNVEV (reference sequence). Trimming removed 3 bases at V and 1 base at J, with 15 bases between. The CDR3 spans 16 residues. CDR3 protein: CASSFLTTGLQETQYF. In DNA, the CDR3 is TGTGCCAGCAGTTTTTTGACGACAGGCCTCCAAGAGACCCAGTACTTC.

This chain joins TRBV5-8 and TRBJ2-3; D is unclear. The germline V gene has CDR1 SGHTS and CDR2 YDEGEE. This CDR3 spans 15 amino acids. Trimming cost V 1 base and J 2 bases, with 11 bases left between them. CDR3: CASSLYGGDTDTQYF. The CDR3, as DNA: TGTGCCAGCAGCTTGTACGGCGGAGACACAGATACGCAGTATTTT.

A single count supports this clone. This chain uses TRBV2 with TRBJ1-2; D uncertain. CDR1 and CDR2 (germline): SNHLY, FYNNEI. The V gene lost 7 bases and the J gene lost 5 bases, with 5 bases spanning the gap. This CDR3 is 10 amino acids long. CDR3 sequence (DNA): TGTGCCAGCACTGGATATGGCTACACCTTC. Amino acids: CASTGYGYTF.

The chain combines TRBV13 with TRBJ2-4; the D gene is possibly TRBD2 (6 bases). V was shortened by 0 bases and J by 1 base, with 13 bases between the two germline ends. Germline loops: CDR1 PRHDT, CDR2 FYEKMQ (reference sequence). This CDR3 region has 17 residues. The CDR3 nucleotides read TGTGCCAGCAGCTTAGGCCCTTGGGGGAGGGCCAAAAACATTCAGTACTTC. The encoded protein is CASSLGPWGRAKNIQYF.

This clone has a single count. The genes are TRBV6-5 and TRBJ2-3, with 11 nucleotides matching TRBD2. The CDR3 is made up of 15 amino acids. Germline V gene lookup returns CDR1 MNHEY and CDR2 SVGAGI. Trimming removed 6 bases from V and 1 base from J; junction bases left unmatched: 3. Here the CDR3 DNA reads TGTGCCAGCAGACTAGCGGGGGTCGGCACAGATACGCAGTATTTT. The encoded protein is CASRLAGVGTDTQYF.

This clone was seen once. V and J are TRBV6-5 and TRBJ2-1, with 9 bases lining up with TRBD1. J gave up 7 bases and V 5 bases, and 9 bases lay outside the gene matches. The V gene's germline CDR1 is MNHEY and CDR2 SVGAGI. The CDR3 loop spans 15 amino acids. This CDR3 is CASSTTGGIGNEQFF. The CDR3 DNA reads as TGTGCCAGCAGTACGACAGGGGGTATCGGAAATGAGCAGTTCTTC.

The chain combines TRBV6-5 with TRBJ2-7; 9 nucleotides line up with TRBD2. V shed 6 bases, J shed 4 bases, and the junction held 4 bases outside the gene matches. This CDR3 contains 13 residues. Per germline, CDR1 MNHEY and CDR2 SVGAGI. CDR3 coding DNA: TGTGCCAGCAGAGAGGGACTAGCTTACGAGCAGTACTTC. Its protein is CASREGLAYEQYF.

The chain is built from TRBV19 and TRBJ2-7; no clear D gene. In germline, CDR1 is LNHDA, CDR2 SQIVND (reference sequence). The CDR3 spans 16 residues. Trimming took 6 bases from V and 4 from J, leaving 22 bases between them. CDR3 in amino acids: CASSLTRVLIPYEQYF. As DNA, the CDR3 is TGTGCCAGTAGCCTTACAAGGGTCCTAATACCTTACGAGCAGTACTTC.

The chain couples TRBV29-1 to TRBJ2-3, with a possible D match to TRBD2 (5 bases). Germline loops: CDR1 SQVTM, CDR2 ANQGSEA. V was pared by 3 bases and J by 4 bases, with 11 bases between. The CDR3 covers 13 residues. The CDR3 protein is CSVEIGRADTQYF. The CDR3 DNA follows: TGCAGCGTTGAGATAGGGCGGGCAGATACGCAGTATTTT.

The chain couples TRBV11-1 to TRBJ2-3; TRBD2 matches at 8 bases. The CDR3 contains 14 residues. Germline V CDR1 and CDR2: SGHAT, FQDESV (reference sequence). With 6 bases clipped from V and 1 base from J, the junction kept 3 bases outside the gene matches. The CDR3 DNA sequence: TGTGCCAGCAGTCCAGCGGGGGGCACAGATACGCAGTATTTT. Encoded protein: CASSPAGGTDTQYF.

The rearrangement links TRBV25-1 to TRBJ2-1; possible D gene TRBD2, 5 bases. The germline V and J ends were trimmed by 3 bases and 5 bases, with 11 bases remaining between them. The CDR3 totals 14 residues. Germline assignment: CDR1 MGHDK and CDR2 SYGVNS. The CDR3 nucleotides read TGTGCCAGCAGTGACCCCGGGAACCACAATGAGCAGTTCTTC. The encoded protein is CASSDPGNHNEQFF.

The CDR3 sequence is CASSIDRDRGHSSYEQYF. For the CDR3, the DNA is TGTGCCAGCTCAATCGACCGGGACAGGGGGCATTCATCCTACGAGCAGTACTTC. The genes are TRBV18 and TRBJ2-7; the match to TRBD1 covers 12 bases. The length of the CDR3 is 18 residues. The trim removed 5 bases at V and 1 base at J, leaving 12 bases unmatched. Germline CDR1 is KGHSH and CDR2 is LQKENI.

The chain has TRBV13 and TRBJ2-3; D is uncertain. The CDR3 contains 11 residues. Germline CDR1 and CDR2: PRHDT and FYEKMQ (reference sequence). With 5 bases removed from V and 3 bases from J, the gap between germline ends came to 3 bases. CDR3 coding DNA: TGTGCCAGCAGCGATACAGATACGCAGTATTTT. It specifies CASSDTDTQYF. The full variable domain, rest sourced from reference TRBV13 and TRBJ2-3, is AAGVIQSPRHLIKEKRETATLKCYPIPRHDTVYWYQQGPGQDPQFLISFYEKMQSDKGSIPDRFSAQQFSDYHSELNMSSLELGDSALYFCASSDTDTQYFGPGTRLTVL.

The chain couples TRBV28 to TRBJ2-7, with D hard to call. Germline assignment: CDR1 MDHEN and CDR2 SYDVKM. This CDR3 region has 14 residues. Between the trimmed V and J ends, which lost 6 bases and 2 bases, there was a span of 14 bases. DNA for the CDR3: TGTGCCAGCAGCCTTATGCCCCGAACCTACGAGCAGTACTTC. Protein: CASSLMPRTYEQYF. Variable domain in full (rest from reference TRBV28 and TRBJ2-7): DVKVTQSSRYLVKRTGEKVFLECVQDMDHENMFWYRQDPGLGLRLIYFSYDVKMKEKGDIPEGYSVSREKKERFSLILESASTNQTSMYLCASSLMPRTYEQYFGPGTRLTVT.